This T cell receptor (beta chain) was sequenced during a study of shared clonotypes between healthy human individuals. Study summary: CD4 naive and memory got three plates each, CD8 naive two, CD8 memory one. Study-level findings and limits: For sorted subsets, rarefaction showed incomplete sequencing despite large depth. The low donor count limited represented genetic and exposure-history diversity.

Looked up from germline, CDR1 is SGDLS and CDR2 is YYNGEE. V was cut by 0 bases and J by 4 bases, with 11 bases left in between. This CDR3 spans 15 amino acids. Assay: immunoSEQ multiplex PCR; the TCRdb copy retains only in-frame clones and omits some. The sample has 2 million or so clones, approximately 94% seen once. Terminally differentiated effector memory CD45RA+ cells were excluded from the naive CD8 cells, which were CD45RO-negative and positively selected for CCR7. Every donor, a Caucasian adult, lived in Nashville, Tennessee. On this clone itself: Its antigen remains unknown.

The chain carries TRBV9 and TRBJ1-3; D uncertain. The sequence was obtained from a man between 18 and 35 years old in good health. The sequencing input was naive CD8+ T cells sorted from blood. The DNA for the CDR3 is TGTGCCAGCAGCGTAGCGGGTGGGGTGGGAAACACCATATATTTT. Its translation: CASSVAGGVGNTIYF.